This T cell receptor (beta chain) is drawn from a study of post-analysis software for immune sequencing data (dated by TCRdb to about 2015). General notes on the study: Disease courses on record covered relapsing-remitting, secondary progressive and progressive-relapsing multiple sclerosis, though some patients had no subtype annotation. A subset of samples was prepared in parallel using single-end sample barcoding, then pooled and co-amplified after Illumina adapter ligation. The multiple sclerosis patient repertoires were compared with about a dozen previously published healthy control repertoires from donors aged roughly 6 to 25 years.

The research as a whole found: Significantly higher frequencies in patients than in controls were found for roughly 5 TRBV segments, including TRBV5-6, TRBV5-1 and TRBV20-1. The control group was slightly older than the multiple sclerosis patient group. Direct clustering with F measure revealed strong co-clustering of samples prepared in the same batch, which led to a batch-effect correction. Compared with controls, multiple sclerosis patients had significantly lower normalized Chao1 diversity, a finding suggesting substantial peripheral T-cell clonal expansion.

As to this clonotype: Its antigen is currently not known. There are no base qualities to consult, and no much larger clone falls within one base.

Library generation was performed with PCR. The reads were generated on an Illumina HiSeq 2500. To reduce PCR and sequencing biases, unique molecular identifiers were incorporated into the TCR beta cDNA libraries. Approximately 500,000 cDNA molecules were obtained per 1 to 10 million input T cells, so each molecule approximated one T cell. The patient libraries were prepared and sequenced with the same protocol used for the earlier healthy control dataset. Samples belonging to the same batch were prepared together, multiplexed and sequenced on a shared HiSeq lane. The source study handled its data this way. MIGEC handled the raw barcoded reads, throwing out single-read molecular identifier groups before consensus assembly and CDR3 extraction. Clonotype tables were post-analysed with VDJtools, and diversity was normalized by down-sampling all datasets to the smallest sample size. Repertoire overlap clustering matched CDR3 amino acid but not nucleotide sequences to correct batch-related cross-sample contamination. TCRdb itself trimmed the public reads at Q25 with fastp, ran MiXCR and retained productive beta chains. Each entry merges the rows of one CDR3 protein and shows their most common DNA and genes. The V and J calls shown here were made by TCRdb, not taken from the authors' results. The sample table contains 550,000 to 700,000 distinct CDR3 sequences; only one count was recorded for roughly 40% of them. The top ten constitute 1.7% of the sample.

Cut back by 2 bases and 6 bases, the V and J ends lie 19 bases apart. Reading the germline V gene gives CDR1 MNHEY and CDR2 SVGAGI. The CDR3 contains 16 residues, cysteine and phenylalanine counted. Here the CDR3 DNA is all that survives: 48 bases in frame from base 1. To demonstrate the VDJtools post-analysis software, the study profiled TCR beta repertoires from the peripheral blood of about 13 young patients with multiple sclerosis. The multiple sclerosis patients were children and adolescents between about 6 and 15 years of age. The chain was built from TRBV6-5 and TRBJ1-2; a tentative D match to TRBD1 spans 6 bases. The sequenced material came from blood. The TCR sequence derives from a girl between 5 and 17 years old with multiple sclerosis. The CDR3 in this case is CASSYHTRTVRNGYTF. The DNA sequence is TGTGCCAGCAGTTACCACACTCGGACAGTCCGAAATGGCTACACCTTC.